The clone carrying this TCR beta chain was detected a few times. No antigen is known for it. Germline lookup yields CDR1 LNHDA and CDR2 SQIVND (reference sequence). CDR3 length equals 15 residues. Between the trimmed V and J ends, which lost 7 bases and 5 bases, there was a span of 20 bases. A process of 5'RACE template switching, which added a universal primer site and UMIs, was used to make TCR cDNA. TCRdb re-analysed the 5' RACE reads in MiXCR, keeping a single row per CDR3 protein. The repertoire consists of more than 95,000 distinct CDR3 sequences, with about 6.8% occurring once and the leading ten covering 2.5% to 3.5%. This sample stems from a study of T cells after yellow fever vaccination. Study-wide results and caveats: Reappearance after the booster was seen for most primary-vaccination clones, at roughly 96% CD4 and 75% to 90% CD8.

The sequence was collected from a man in his late teens or twenties who received the YFV17D yellow fever vaccine. This chain links TRBV19 with TRBJ1-1; D unresolved. This specimen consisted of CD4+ T cells sorted from PBMCs, obtained roughly 46 days after the first yellow fever vaccination. For the CDR3, the DNA is TGTGCCAGTACCTATCGACCGGGCCCAGAGACTGAAGCTTTCTTT. It yields the protein CASTYRPGPETEAFF.